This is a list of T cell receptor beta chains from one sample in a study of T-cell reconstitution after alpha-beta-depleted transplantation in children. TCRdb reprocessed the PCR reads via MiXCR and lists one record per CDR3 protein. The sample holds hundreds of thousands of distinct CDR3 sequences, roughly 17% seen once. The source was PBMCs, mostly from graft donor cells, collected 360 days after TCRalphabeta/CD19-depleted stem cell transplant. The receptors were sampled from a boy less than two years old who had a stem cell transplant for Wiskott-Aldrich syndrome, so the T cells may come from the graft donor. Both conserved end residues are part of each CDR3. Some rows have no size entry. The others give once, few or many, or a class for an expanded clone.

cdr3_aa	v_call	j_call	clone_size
CASSLGLLGQIYNEQFF	TRBV11-1	TRBJ2-1	few
CASRRQGVGNEQFF	TRBV7-9	TRBJ2-1	-
CASSLRGAMSHNEQFF	TRBV3-1	TRBJ2-1	few
CASSYSPGQGNKYF	TRBV6-5	TRBJ2-7	few
CASSFGLAGGPANTGELFF	TRBV28	TRBJ2-2	few
CAISESTVEQYF	TRBV10-3	TRBJ2-7	-
CAISESIINKLETQYF	TRBV10-3	TRBJ2-5	few
CASTATGELFF	TRBV25-1	TRBJ2-2	-
CSVEAGEETQYF	TRBV29-1	TRBJ2-5	many
CASSLEQTRGEQFF	TRBV5-5	TRBJ2-1	-
CASSLGPSRTGGDEQYF	TRBV7-2	TRBJ2-7	-
CASSVGSGGWDTQYF	TRBV9	TRBJ2-3	-
CASSLTPSYEQYF	TRBV5-1	TRBJ2-7	few
CSARAPYRVRAFF	TRBV20-1	TRBJ1-1	-
CASSYRLAGEDTDTQYF	TRBV12-3/TRBV12-4	TRBJ2-3	-
CASSHPWTKTNEKLFF	TRBV4-1	TRBJ1-4	-
CATSDDRTMVAFF	TRBV24-1	TRBJ1-1	-
CASRLRGLHEQYF	TRBV5-1	TRBJ2-7	few
CASSSGLLSSYNEQFF	TRBV11-2	TRBJ2-1	few
CSFGTSYEQYF	TRBV20-1	TRBJ2-7	-
CASSLASGGYEQYF	TRBV7-9	TRBJ2-7	many
CASSQESRGPKETQYF	TRBV3-1	TRBJ2-5	-
CSAREMKKGANTGELFF	TRBV20-1	TRBJ2-2	-
CASSRDIVAKNIQYF	TRBV2	TRBJ2-4	-
CASSSRQGFTEAFF	TRBV5-1	TRBJ1-1	-
CATSDLGQGPETQYF	TRBV24-1	TRBJ2-5	few
CASSQAVGGAGTGELFF	TRBV4-2	TRBJ2-2	-
CSGQGATEAFF	TRBV20-1	TRBJ1-1	few
CASSRVGTPIEQYF	TRBV7-9	TRBJ2-7	-
CSARDPSFHEQFF	TRBV20-1	TRBJ2-1	-
CASSLFLAKNIQYF	TRBV12-3/TRBV12-4	TRBJ2-4	-
CSVLRRFDRLAVIDETQYF	TRBV29-1	TRBJ2-5	-
CASSFEGGVTDEQYF	TRBV5-1	TRBJ2-7	-
CASSSRFSGSGYEQYF	TRBV7-9	TRBJ2-7	many
CASSRWRGAYEQYF	TRBV12-3/TRBV12-4	TRBJ2-7	-
CATSAGAMETDTQYF	TRBV24-1	TRBJ2-3	few
CASSFGRWTGELFF	TRBV12-3/TRBV12-4	TRBJ2-2	few
CASSLVAVGGETQYF	TRBV5-1	TRBJ2-5	-
CATSAFETGELFF	TRBV24-1	TRBJ2-2	few
CSARDADYPPPQYF	TRBV20-1	TRBJ2-3	few
CASSLEPRDIQYF	TRBV12-3/TRBV12-4	TRBJ2-4	few
CASSFGRPGLAGGRIYEQYF	TRBV12-3/TRBV12-4	TRBJ2-7	few
CASSYSAERPYNEQFF	TRBV6-2/TRBV6-3	TRBJ2-1	many
CASSQTGTNPPGAQYF	TRBV4-1	TRBJ2-5	-